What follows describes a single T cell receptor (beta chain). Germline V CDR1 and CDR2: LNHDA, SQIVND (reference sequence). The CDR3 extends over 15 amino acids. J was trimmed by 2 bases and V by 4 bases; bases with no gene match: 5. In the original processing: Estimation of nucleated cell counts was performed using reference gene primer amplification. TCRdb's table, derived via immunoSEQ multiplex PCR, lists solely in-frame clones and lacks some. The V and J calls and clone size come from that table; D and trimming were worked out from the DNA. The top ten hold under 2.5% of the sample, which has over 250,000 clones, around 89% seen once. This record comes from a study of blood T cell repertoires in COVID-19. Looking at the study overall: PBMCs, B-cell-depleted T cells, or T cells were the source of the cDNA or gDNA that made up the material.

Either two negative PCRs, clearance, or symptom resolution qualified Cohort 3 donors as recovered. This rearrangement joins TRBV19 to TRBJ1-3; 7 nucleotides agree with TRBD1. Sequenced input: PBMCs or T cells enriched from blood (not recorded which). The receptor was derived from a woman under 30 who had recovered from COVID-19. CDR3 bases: TGTGCCAGTAGTACCCACAGGGGACCTGGAAACACCATATATTTT. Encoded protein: CASSTHRGPGNTIYF.